The 26 T cell receptor beta chains listed next were all sequenced from one sample in a study of a mutant IDH1 vaccine in newly diagnosed glioma. Profiling relied on immunoSEQ multiplex PCR, and the TCRdb table lists in-frame clones only, not all of them. The sample shows more than 35,000 clones, 80% to 90% of them seen only once. Time point specified: week 5, during vaccination. Every vaccination contained 300 ug of the mutant IDH1 20-mer peptide and was paired with topical imiquimod. Their antigens remain unidentified. The material was PBMCs, obtained from a glioma patient whose treatment included an IDH1 peptide vaccine. These receptors were collected from a man aged 35 to 55 with glioma.

This chain connects TRBV11-1 to TRBJ1-1; D gene unclear. This CDR3 contains 14 residues. Germline CDR1 and CDR2: SGHAT and FQDESV (reference sequence). Deletions cut 0 bases from V and 7 bases from J, with 12 bases between. CDR3 sequence reads: CASSLASYSIEAFF. The CDR3 nucleotides are TGTGCCAGCAGCTTAGCGTCATACTCTATTGAAGCTTTCTTT.

The rearrangement joins TRBV7-6 to TRBJ2-3, with D perhaps TRBD1 (5 bases). V gave up 2 bases and J gave up 4 bases, with 16 bases separating them. Germline V gives CDR1 SGHVS, CDR2 FNYEAQ. This CDR3 region has 16 residues. In DNA form, the CDR3 reads TGTGCCAGCAGCTTACAGGACCCTAGGGGCCCAGATACGCAGTATTTT. Protein sequence: CASSLQDPRGPDTQYF. Full variable domain (remainder filled in from reference TRBV7-6 and TRBJ2-3): GAGVSQSPRYKVTKRGQDVALRCDPISGHVSLYWYRQALGQGPEFLTYFNYEAQQDKSGLPNDRFSAERPEGSISTLTIQRTEQRDSAMYRCASSLQDPRGPDTQYFGPGTRLTVL.

The rearrangement uses TRBV18 and TRBJ1-2, with 7 positions matching TRBD1. Germline loops: CDR1 KGHSH, CDR2 LQKENI. The CDR3 consists of 14 residues. V was clipped by 3 bases and J by 2 bases; unmatched bases: 3. The CDR3 DNA sequence: TGTGCCAGCTCACCGGGACAGAACAACTATGGCTACACCTTC. Translated, it gives CASSPGQNNYGYTF. The whole variable domain, filled in from reference TRBV18 and TRBJ1-2, reads NAGVMQNPRHLVRRRGQEARLRCSPMKGHSHVYWYRQLPEEGLKFMVYLQKENIIDESGMPKERFSAEFPKEGPSILRIQQVVRGDSAAYFCASSPGQNNYGYTFGSGTRLTVV.

V is TRBV7-2 and J is TRBJ2-7; perhaps TRBD1 as D (6 bases). V lost 1 base and J lost 4, with 17 bases in between. Germline assignment: CDR1 SGHTA and CDR2 FQGNSA. The CDR3 has 16 residues. The CDR3 loop reads CASSLGSARGPYEQYF. Written as DNA, the CDR3 is TGTGCCAGCAGCTTAGGGAGTGCCAGGGGCCCATACGAGCAGTACTTC.

The V and J genes are TRBV25-1 and TRBJ1-5, with D possibly being TRBD1 (6 bases). Trimming removed 11 bases at V and 0 bases at J, with 20 bases between. Germline V gene lookup returns CDR1 MGHDK and CDR2 SYGVNS. CDR3 length: 16 residues. The CDR3 loop reads CAPNRTTGSSNQPQHF. The CDR3 DNA is TGTGCCCCAAATCGTACTACAGGGTCTAGCAATCAGCCCCAGCATTTT.

The chain links TRBV6-5 to TRBJ2-5; D remains ambiguous. The CDR3 contains 13 residues. Trimming removed 8 bases from V and 0 bases from J, with 10 bases in between. From germline, CDR1 is MNHEY and CDR2 SVGAGI. CDR3 DNA: TGTGCCAGCGGGTTAAGGGACCAAGAGACCCAGTACTTC. Its translation is CASGLRDQETQYF.

The chain is built from TRBV9 and TRBJ2-1; TRBD2 aligns across 10 bases. Germline V gives CDR1 SGDLS, CDR2 YYNGEE. V gave up 0 bases and J gave up 6 bases; unmatched junction bases: 6. The CDR3 has 16 amino acids. The CDR3 loop reads CASSVVSTSGINEQFF. CDR3 DNA sequence: TGTGCCAGCAGCGTAGTAAGTACTAGCGGGATCAATGAGCAGTTCTTC.

The V and J genes are TRBV9 and TRBJ2-5, with 8 bases fitting TRBD1. Per germline, CDR1 SGDLS and CDR2 YYNGEE. The CDR3 is 16 amino acids. After removal of 4 bases from V and 1 base from J, the junction contained 9 bases not matched to a gene. The CDR3 loop is CASSLTHRGAQETQYF. In DNA form, the CDR3 reads TGTGCCAGCAGCCTCACCCACAGGGGGGCCCAAGAGACCCAGTACTTC.

CDR3 DNA: TGTGCCAGCAGCCCCGGGACAGCAACAGATACGCAGTATTTT. This encodes CASSPGTATDTQYF. This rearrangement joins TRBV7-9 to TRBJ2-3; TRBD1 matches 7 bases. Germline CDR1 SEHNR, CDR2 FQNEAQ (reference sequence). This CDR3 is 14 amino acids long. J lost 3 bases, V lost 5 bases, and 5 bases had no gene match.

This clone was counted only a few times. CDR3 sequence: CASSERQITEAFF. CDR3 nucleotide sequence: TGTGCCAGCAGTGAAAGACAGATCACTGAAGCTTTCTTT. V gene TRBV2 combines with J gene TRBJ1-1, with D perhaps matching TRBD1 (5 bases). CDR1 is SNHLY and CDR2 is FYNNEI in the germline V gene. The CDR3 extends over 13 amino acids. V was cut by 2 bases and J by 4 bases, with 8 bases left in between.

The chain carries TRBV18 and TRBJ2-7; unclear D gene. The CDR3 covers 15 residues. Germline assignment: CDR1 KGHSH and CDR2 LQKENI. Trimming removed 2 bases at V and 0 bases at J, with 11 bases between. This CDR3 is CASSPAYLSSYEQYF. The CDR3 DNA reads as TGTGCCAGCTCACCAGCTTATCTTAGCTCCTACGAGCAGTACTTC.

The chain recombines TRBV5-8 with TRBJ2-7; D is unresolved. The ends were cut back, 4 bases at V and 2 bases at J, with 13 bases in the middle. The CDR3 is made up of 14 amino acids. Per germline, CDR1 SGHTS and CDR2 YDEGEE. In DNA form, the CDR3 reads TGTGCCAGCAGCCCCCGTGAGGTAACCTACGAGCAGTACTTC. Translated: CASSPREVTYEQYF.

The table lists this clone with a count of one. The chain has TRBV10-3 and TRBJ2-1; TRBD2 agrees at 8 bases. CDR3 length equals 15 residues. J was trimmed by 7 bases and V by 0 bases; bases with no gene match: 5. Germline loops: CDR1 ENHRY, CDR2 SYGVKD. In DNA form, the CDR3 reads TGTGCCATCAGTGAGTCTACTAGCGGAAAGAATGAGCAGTTCTTC. Protein: CAISESTSGKNEQFF.

V gene TRBV29-1 combines with J gene TRBJ2-7, with D unresolved. Deletions cut 6 bases from V and 2 bases from J, with 17 bases between. The germline V gene encodes CDR1 SQVTM and CDR2 ANQGSEA. CDR3 length: 14 residues. CDR3: CSVKTPGIAYEQYF. CDR3 nucleotide sequence: TGCAGCGTAAAAACCCCAGGCATCGCCTACGAGCAGTACTTC.

The chain joins TRBV6-1 to TRBJ1-2; 10 nucleotides agree with TRBD1. Germline CDR1 is MNHNS and CDR2 is SASEGT. V lost 3 bases, J lost 4 bases, and 8 bases stayed unmatched. CDR3 length equals 16 residues. The CDR3 is CASSDPGQGFGYGYTF. For the CDR3, the DNA is TGTGCCAGCAGTGACCCGGGACAGGGGTTCGGCTATGGCTACACCTTC.

The chain is built from TRBV9 and TRBJ2-5, with 8 bases that match TRBD1. Trimming at V came to 1 base and at J to 5 bases, leaving 1 base not matched to a gene. The germline gives CDR1 SGDLS, CDR2 YYNGEE. CDR3 length: 13 residues. CDR3 region: CASSVSGGETQYF. CDR3 nucleotide sequence: TGTGCCAGCAGCGTATCAGGGGGCGAGACCCAGTACTTC.

V gene TRBV5-1 combines with J gene TRBJ1-1, with 7 bases aligning to TRBD1. Germline V lookup: CDR1 SGHRS, CDR2 YFSETQ. V lost 0 bases and J lost 7; bases outside the gene matches: 9. The CDR3 spans 15 residues. Here the CDR3 DNA reads TGCGCCAGCAGCTTGGCCGAACAGGGGATACGTGAAGCTTTCTTT. It encodes CASSLAEQGIREAFF.

Here the CDR3 DNA reads TGTGCCAGCAGCCAGGGACTAGCGTTGGGTGAGCAGTTCTTC. Residues: CASSQGLALGEQFF. The genes are TRBV14 and TRBJ2-1; 10 bases fit TRBD2. This CDR3 has 14 amino acids. V was clipped by 3 bases and J by 9 bases; unmatched bases: 5. Germline CDR1 is SGHDN and CDR2 is FVKESK. Filled out from reference TRBV14 and TRBJ2-1, the complete variable domain reads EAGVTQFPSHSVIEKGQTVTLRCDPISGHDNLYWYRRVMGKEIKFLLHFVKESKQDESGMPNNRFLAERTGGTYSTLKVQPAELEDSGVYFCASSQGLALGEQFFGPGTRLTVL.

V and J are TRBV6-5 and TRBJ2-7; the D is unclear. The germline V gene has CDR1 MNHEY and CDR2 SVGAGI. The CDR3 runs 13 residues. V lost 5 bases and J lost 3, with 11 bases in between. The CDR3 loop reads CASSRLGSYEQYF. The CDR3 bases are TGTGCCAGCAGTAGGTTGGGAAGCTACGAGCAGTACTTC.

The V and J genes are TRBV5-1 and TRBJ1-2, with a possible D match to TRBD1 (5 bases). The CDR3 totals 14 residues. V was trimmed by 0 bases and J by 4 bases, leaving 10 bases between them. Germline V CDR1 and CDR2: SGHRS, YFSETQ. CDR3 nucleotide sequence: TGCGCCAGCAGCTTGGAAGGGGCCATCTATGGCTACACCTTC. Protein product: CASSLEGAIYGYTF. Looking up the rest from reference TRBV5-1 and TRBJ1-2 gives the full variable domain: KAGVTQTPRYLIKTRGQQVTLSCSPISGHRSVSWYQQTPGQGLQFLFEYFSETQRNKGNFPGRFSGRQFSNSRSEMNVSTLELGDSALYLCASSLEGAIYGYTFGSGTRLTVV.

The chain employs TRBV19 and TRBJ1-1; D not certain. The germline V and J ends were trimmed by 5 bases and 0 bases, with 10 bases remaining between them. Germline CDR1 reads LNHDA; CDR2 reads SQIVND (reference sequence). The CDR3 has 14 amino acids. CDR3: CASSPTNVNTEAFF. The CDR3 DNA sequence: TGTGCCAGTAGTCCGACGAACGTGAACACTGAAGCTTTCTTT.

This clone has just one count. V usage is TRBV2 and J usage is TRBJ2-2; D is possibly TRBD1 or TRBD2 (5 bases each). V lost 4 bases to trimming and J lost 4 bases, with 10 bases between them. Germline V lookup: CDR1 SNHLY, CDR2 FYNNEI. This CDR3 is 14 amino acids long. CDR3 loop: CASSAGTLTGELFF. Here the CDR3 DNA reads TGTGCCAGCAGTGCTGGGACCCTCACCGGGGAGCTGTTTTTT.

The genes are TRBV7-9 and TRBJ1-2; D unresolved. Germline CDR1 and CDR2: SEHNR and FQNEAQ (reference sequence). CDR3 length equals 11 residues. Trimming pared 4 bases from V and 9 bases from J, leaving 9 bases between. The CDR3 sequence is CASSSPLRYTF. The DNA for the CDR3 is TGTGCCAGCAGCTCTCCGCTCCGCTACACCTTC.

This chain uses TRBV27 with TRBJ2-6; no firm D call. This CDR3 spans 20 amino acids. The germline V and J ends were trimmed by 1 base and 0 bases, with 19 bases remaining between them. Germline assignment: CDR1 MNHEY and CDR2 SMNVEV (reference sequence). The CDR3 region has the DNA TGTGCCAGCAGTTTATATGGGGTGGGGTCCCTAAGCTCTGGGGCCAACGTCCTGACTTTC. Its protein is CASSLYGVGSLSSGANVLTF. Drawing the rest from reference TRBV27 and TRBJ2-6, the complete variable domain is EAQVTQNPRYLITVTGKKLTVTCSQNMNHEYMSWYRQDPGLGLRQIYYSMNVEVTDKGDVPEGYKVSRKEKRNFPLILESPSPNQTSLYFCASSLYGVGSLSSGANVLTFGAGSRLTVL.

This clone has a handful of counts. The chain employs TRBV5-1 and TRBJ1-1; 7 positions agree with TRBD1. CDR1 is SGHRS, CDR2 YFSETQ, per germline. There are 14 residues in the CDR3. With 2 bases clipped from V and 8 bases from J, the junction kept 9 bases outside the gene matches. Here the CDR3 DNA reads TGCGCCAGCAGCTTACGTCCCGGGACAGCAGAAGCTTTCTTT. Protein product: CASSLRPGTAEAFF.

The rearrangement joins TRBV11-2 to TRBJ2-1; D uncertain. This CDR3 is 15 amino acids long. Germline CDR1 SGHAT, CDR2 FQNNGV. The germline V and J ends were trimmed by 1 base and 4 bases, with 11 bases remaining between them. CDR3 in amino acids: CASSLVWQTYNEQFF. DNA of the CDR3: TGTGCCAGCAGCTTAGTGTGGCAGACGTACAATGAGCAGTTCTTC.